The clone carrying this TCR beta chain was found many times. This sample was included in a study of metastatic and nonmetastatic thyroid tumors. In the study overall: Blood and tumor or nodule tissue repertoires from malignant and benign thyroid patients were compared.

Trimming removed 5 bases from V and 0 bases from J; junction bases left unmatched: 14. CDR3 length equals 19 residues. The germline CDR1 and CDR2 sequences are LGHDT and YNNKEL (reference sequence). Before thyroid surgery, none of the patients had received any treatment. Original processing methods: Building a distant-metastasis classifier for papillary thyroid cancer drew on CDR3 differences across clinicopathological groups. TCRdb re-called the PCR reads through MiXCR. The V and J calls and clone size come from TCRdb's table, not from the authors' own analysis. This table has about 28,000 clones, around 16% appearing once.

The sequence derives from a female donor with papillary thyroid cancer or a benign thyroid nodule (not recorded which). Some clones in this sample may be carry-over from other donors' samples. The V and J genes are TRBV3-1 and TRBJ2-5, with 11 bases matching TRBD2. The sequenced sample consisted of blood. This CDR3 is CASSAYGSSSGGYQETQYF. As DNA, the CDR3 is TGTGCCAGCAGCGCCTACGGGTCATCTAGCGGGGGGTACCAAGAGACCCAGTACTTC.